Below, 10 T cell receptor beta chains from the same sample are listed, as sequenced in a study of identical twins. In TCRdb, the 5' RACE reads were re-called with MiXCR into one record per CDR3 protein. The table shows about 520,000 distinct CDR3 sequences, with around 20% occurring only once. These same data were also listed under a study on T cells expressing NK-cell markers.

The sequenced sample was CD4+ T cells sorted from blood. Source of these receptors: a woman aged 18-30 years in good health.

The chain carries TRBV11-1 and TRBJ2-5, with D possibly being TRBD1 (5 bases). CDR3 length: 16 amino acids. Germline V CDR1 and CDR2: SGHAT, FQDESV (reference sequence). The V gene lost 6 bases and the J gene lost 2 bases, with 19 bases spanning the gap. CDR3 loop: CASSSYLGAVQETQYF. DNA for the CDR3: TGTGCCAGCAGTTCCTACCTAGGGGCAGTTCAAGAGACCCAGTACTTC. The whole variable domain, remainder taken from reference TRBV11-1 and TRBJ2-5, is EAEVAQSPRYKITEKSQAVAFWCDPISGHATLYWYRQILGQGPELLVQFQDESVVDDSQLPKDRFSAERLKGVDSTLKIQPAELGDSAMYLCASSSYLGAVQETQYFGPGTRLLVL.

This clonotype came up a few times. This chain uses TRBV2 with TRBJ2-3; a weak D match, TRBD2 (6 bases). CDR1 is SNHLY, CDR2 FYNNEI, per germline. The CDR3 contains 14 residues. V shed 5 bases and J shed 2 bases, with 11 bases lying between them. The CDR3 coding sequence is TGTGCCAGCAGTCAACTAGCAGACACAGATACGCAGTATTTT. Amino acid sequence: CASSQLADTDTQYF.

This clonotype was recorded at least ten times. The chain is built from TRBV7-2 and TRBJ2-1; D is unresolved. The CDR3 contains 12 residues. V was trimmed by 4 bases and J by 11 bases, leaving 12 bases between them. Per the germline V gene, CDR1 is SGHTA and CDR2 is FQGNSA. The CDR3 nucleotides are TGTGCCAGCAGCTCGCGGAAAGGGCAGCAGTTCTTC. Protein product: CASSSRKGQQFF.

This clonotype came up a few times. J is TRBJ2-1 and V is TRBV5-1; TRBD2 agrees at 8 bases. The V gene's germline CDR1 is SGHRS and CDR2 YFSETQ. The CDR3 sequence is 14 residues long. V dropped 3 bases and J dropped 8; count of bases not matched to a gene: 7. The CDR3 protein is CASSSTSALDEQFF. CDR3 nucleotide sequence: TGCGCCAGCAGCTCGACTAGCGCGTTGGATGAGCAGTTCTTC.

The rearrangement uses TRBV7-8 and TRBJ2-7; a weak D match, TRBD1 (6 bases). V lost 5 bases, J lost 3 bases, and 11 bases lay in between. This CDR3 comprises 13 residues. Germline values: CDR1 SGHVS, CDR2 FQNEAQ. The DNA of the CDR3 is TGTGCCAGCAGCACACTGGACAGCTACGAGCAGTACTTC. This sequence encodes CASSTLDSYEQYF. The full variable domain, completed using reference TRBV7-8 and TRBJ2-7, is GAGVSQSPRYKVAKRGQDVALRCDPISGHVSLFWYQQALGQGPEFLTYFQNEAQLDKSGLPSDRFFAERPEGSVSTLKIQRTQQEDSAVYLCASSTLDSYEQYFGPGTRLTVT.

This chain joins TRBV20-1 and TRBJ2-3, with 7 nucleotides matching TRBD2. The CDR3 runs 16 residues. Germline V gene data show CDR1 as DFQATT and CDR2 as SNEGSKA (reference sequence). The J segment lost 2 bases and the V segment lost 1 base, leaving 9 bases of the junction unmatched. CDR3 protein: CSARGLGRGTTDTQYF. Written as DNA, the CDR3 is TGCAGTGCTAGAGGACTGGGGCGGGGGACCACAGATACGCAGTATTTT.

This clonotype was recorded a few times. The CDR3 region is CSATGDSPYEQYF. CDR3 sequence (DNA): TGCAGTGCTACTGGGGACTCACCCTACGAGCAGTACTTC. The genes are TRBV20-1 and TRBJ2-7; D may be TRBD2 (6 bases). CDR1 DFQATT and CDR2 SNEGSKA come from the germline V gene (reference sequence). The length of the CDR3 is 13 residues. The V end lost 4 bases, the J end lost 2 bases, and 12 bases lay between the germline ends.

The chain couples TRBV7-2 to TRBJ1-6; D is ambiguous. Germline assignment: CDR1 SGHTA and CDR2 FQGNSA. V was pared by 1 base and J by 13 bases, with 11 bases between. The length of the CDR3 is 13 residues. This CDR3 reads CASSLDRNGPLHF. CDR3 bases: TGTGCCAGCAGCTTAGATAGGAATGGGCCCCTCCACTTT.

This clonotype showed up just a few times. The chain recombines TRBV7-9 with TRBJ2-7; D not certain. The CDR3 is 12 residues long. In germline, CDR1 is SEHNR, CDR2 FQNEAQ (reference sequence). V was cut by 3 bases and J by 4 bases, with 7 bases left in between. For the CDR3, the DNA is TGTGCCAGCAGCTTTATCCAGTACGAGCAGTACTTC. Amino acid sequence: CASSFIQYEQYF. The full variable domain, rest sourced from reference TRBV7-9 and TRBJ2-7, is DTGVSQNPRHKITKRGQNVTFRCDPISEHNRLYWYRQTLGQGPEFLTYFQNEAQLEKSRLLSDRFSAERPKGSFSTLEIQRTEQGDSAMYLCASSFIQYEQYFGPGTRLTVT.

This clonotype appeared once. The chain links TRBV5-1 to TRBJ2-7; 11 positions agree with TRBD2. There are 18 residues in the CDR3. CDR1 is SGHRS, CDR2 YFSETQ, per germline. V shed 4 bases and J 2 bases; nucleotides not matched to a gene: 14. The CDR3 spells CASSPRPGTSGHAYEQYF. Here the CDR3 DNA reads TGCGCCAGCAGCCCCCGACCGGGGACTAGCGGACACGCCTACGAGCAGTACTTC. Full variable domain (remainder filled in from reference TRBV5-1 and TRBJ2-7): KAGVTQTPRYLIKTRGQQVTLSCSPISGHRSVSWYQQTPGQGLQFLFEYFSETQRNKGNFPGRFSGRQFSNSRSEMNVSTLELGDSALYLCASSPRPGTSGHAYEQYFGPGTRLTVT.